This T cell receptor (beta chain) was sequenced during a study of blood T cell repertoires in COVID-19. Trimming took 6 bases from V and 0 from J; bases not matched to a gene: 1. There are 13 residues in the CDR3. From germline, CDR1 is SQVTM and CDR2 ANQGSEA. The protocol was immunoSEQ multiplex PCR, while the TCRdb copy is restricted to in-frame clones and leaves out a portion. This sample carries about 300,000 clones, roughly 85% of them seen once, and the ten largest clones take 2.2%. This chain uses TRBV29-1 with TRBJ2-3; 9 nucleotides align to TRBD2. The sample consisted of PBMCs or T cells enriched from blood (not recorded which). The clonotype was recovered from a man aged 25 to 40 who had recovered from COVID-19. The CDR3 sequence is CSVSGGSTDTQYF. In nucleotides, the CDR3 is TGCAGCGTGAGCGGGGGGAGCACAGATACGCAGTATTTT.